The clone carrying this TCR beta chain showed up many times. Together with a sample-barcoded 5' primer, a J-beta primer mix was included in a second PCR lasting about 6 to 12 cycles. The template-switch adaptor, which had 12 random nucleotides, put a tag on each cDNA molecule. Via MiXCR, TCRdb re-called the 5' RACE reads, giving one row per CDR3 protein. The sample gives fewer than 750,000 distinct CDR3 sequences, about 50% of which show up once; roughly 12% is in the top ten. The data derive from a study of blood T cells in healthy people across ages. Germline lookup yields CDR1 MNHEY and CDR2 SMNVEV (reference sequence). CDR3 size: 15 residues. Trimming took off 0 bases at V and 4 bases at J, with 11 bases between the two ends.

The sequenced sample consisted of blood. The clonotype was recovered from a woman of 80 years or more in good health. The chain uses TRBV27 and TRBJ2-3; unclear D gene. This chain's CDR3 is CASSLSPGSSDTQYF. Here the CDR3 DNA reads TGTGCCAGCAGTTTATCCCCGGGCTCATCAGATACGCAGTATTTT.